This TCR beta chain was observed in a study of cytomegalovirus exposure and HLA in healthy donors. This clone was seen only once. Its antigen is currently unknown. Germline values: CDR1 SGHTA, CDR2 FQGTGA. V lost 2 bases, J lost 0 bases, and 13 bases lay in between. This CDR3 is 16 amino acids long. The PCR had 60 Vbeta and 13 Jbeta primers. The protocol was immunoSEQ multiplex PCR, while the TCRdb copy is restricted to in-frame clones and leaves out a portion. The data show about 150,000 clones, 50% to 75% seen once. Study results and caveats: While the bulk of TCR sequences proved rare, some public TCRs turned up in many donors. The authors enumerated under 200 TCR beta chains as linked to cytomegalovirus. Specific recognition of CMV antigens was confirmed in vitro for a few chains (all CMV-associated).

The genes are TRBV7-3 and TRBJ1-1; D remains unclear. The sequence was obtained from a woman aged 60-75 years in good health and CMV-seropositive. Sequencing was performed on PBMCs. The DNA for the CDR3 is TGTGCCAGCAGCTTAGGTACTCGAGAGATGAACACTGAAGCTTTCTTT. Its translation is CASSLGTREMNTEAFF.